The 21 T cell receptor beta chains below come from one sample, sequenced in a study of beta chain features in type 1 diabetes. Study-level findings and limits: In all four CD4+ subsets, TCRB CDR3 length was significantly, moderately reduced in type 1 diabetes.

The sequenced template was cDNA made from the entire isolated RNA. The data were produced by immunoSEQ multiplex PCR, yet TCRdb's version contains in-frame clones alone and is incomplete. Of around 340,000 clones listed, 7% to 10% are singletons. Their antigens are not known. Sequencing was performed on central memory CD4+ T cells from blood. These receptors were obtained from a man aged 30 to 45 with type 1 diabetes.

This clone was seen more than once but under ten times. The rearrangement joins TRBV5-1 to TRBJ2-3; D gene uncertain. V was pared by 2 bases and J by 6 bases, with 13 bases between. Germline lookup yields CDR1 SGHRS and CDR2 YFSETQ. The CDR3 runs 14 residues. CDR3: CASSLIQARDTQYF. CDR3 nucleotide sequence: TGCGCCAGCAGCTTAATACAAGCCCGGGATACGCAGTATTTT.

In this sample, this clone turned up a few times. This rearrangement joins TRBV7-2 to TRBJ2-7, with D perhaps matching TRBD2 (6 bases). Trimming took off 4 bases at V and 4 bases at J, with 14 bases between the two ends. This CDR3 has 14 amino acids. Germline CDR1 SGHTA, CDR2 FQGNSA. CDR3 sequence (DNA): TGTGCCAGCAGCTACCGACTAGAAGGGTACGAGCAGTACTTC. Its translation is CASSYRLEGYEQYF.

This clone was recorded at least ten times. The chain couples TRBV27 to TRBJ2-7, with D uncertain. The length of the CDR3 is 14 residues. Germline values: CDR1 MNHEY, CDR2 SMNVEV (reference sequence). With 6 bases removed from V and 3 bases from J, the gap between germline ends came to 15 bases. CDR3: CASRPGPDGYEQYF. Written as DNA, the CDR3 is TGTGCCAGCAGACCCGGGCCGGATGGCTACGAGCAGTACTTC.

This clone was detected a few times. The CDR3 sequence: CASSVVERSGGEQFF. The CDR3 region has the DNA TGTGCCAGCAGCGTAGTAGAGCGGTCCGGGGGGGAGCAGTTCTTC. The rearrangement uses TRBV9 and TRBJ2-1; 7 bases fit TRBD2. The J segment lost 10 bases and the V segment lost 0 bases, leaving 10 bases of the junction unmatched. The CDR3 runs to 15 residues. The germline V gene has CDR1 SGDLS and CDR2 YYNGEE. The full variable domain, with the rest looked up from reference TRBV9 and TRBJ2-1, is DSGVTQTPKHLITATGQRVTLRCSPRSGDLSVYWYQQSLDQGLQFLIQYYNGEERAKGNILERFSAQQFPDLHSELNLSSLELGDSALYFCASSVVERSGGEQFFGPGTRLTVL.

This clone was picked up a small number of times. The gene calls are TRBV5-1 and TRBJ2-5; D ambiguous. Trimming shortened V by 0 bases and J by 5 bases, and 11 bases separated the two germline ends. Germline CDR1 is SGHRS and CDR2 is YFSETQ. The CDR3 totals 14 residues. CDR3 coding DNA: TGCGCCAGCAGCTTGGAGACGGCCCTGGAGACCCAGTACTTC. Translated: CASSLETALETQYF.

V and J are TRBV7-8 and TRBJ2-1; 11 bases match TRBD2. The CDR3 loop spans 14 amino acids. Trimming cost V 1 base and J 10 bases; bases outside gene matches: 3. The germline V gene encodes CDR1 SGHVS and CDR2 FQNEAQ. This CDR3 is CASSLERTSGEQFF. The CDR3 DNA follows: TGTGCCAGCAGCTTAGAGCGGACTAGCGGGGAGCAGTTCTTC.

The V and J genes are TRBV7-2 and TRBJ2-1; 10 positions agree with TRBD1. Germline lookup yields CDR1 SGHTA and CDR2 FQGNSA. The CDR3 is 15 residues long. Trimming at V came to 4 bases and at J to 2 bases, leaving 2 bases not matched to a gene. The CDR3 reads CASSSGTGAYNEQFF. CDR3 nucleotides: TGTGCCAGCAGCTCAGGGACAGGGGCCTACAATGAGCAGTTCTTC.

This clone has only a few counts. The chain recombines TRBV11-2 with TRBJ2-5; TRBD2 agrees at 9 bases. With V trimmed by 5 bases and J by 5 bases, 18 bases remained unmatched. Germline assignment: CDR1 SGHAT and CDR2 FQNNGV. This CDR3 region has 18 residues. The CDR3 nucleotides read TGTGCCAGCAGCACACCGCTTGTTGAAGCGGGGGGCCGGGAGACCCAGTACTTC. Protein product: CASSTPLVEAGGRETQYF.

This clone was observed a handful of times. The CDR3 loop reads CAASTRATNEKLFF. CDR3 in DNA: TGTGCCGCCTCCACCCGGGCAACTAATGAAAAACTGTTTTTT. This sequence joins TRBV19 and TRBJ1-4; D ambiguous. The CDR3 spans 14 residues. Trimming cost V 11 bases and J 0 bases, with 13 bases left between them. CDR1 and CDR2 from the germline V gene are LNHDA and SQIVND (reference sequence).

This clone was seen only a few times. The chain carries TRBV9 and TRBJ1-6; tentatively, D is TRBD1 (5 bases). V lost 2 bases and J lost 5, with 11 bases in between. In germline, CDR1 is SGDLS, CDR2 YYNGEE. This CDR3 has 15 amino acids. The CDR3 bases are TGTGCCAGCAGCGTTGGGGGAATTCATAATTCACCCCTCCACTTT. It codes for CASSVGGIHNSPLHF.

This clone was counted a few times. The chain employs TRBV6-5 and TRBJ1-1; no firm D call. CDR1 is MNHEY and CDR2 is SVGAGI in the germline V gene. Deletions cut 2 bases from V and 11 bases from J, with 15 bases between. There are 13 residues in the CDR3. This CDR3 reads CASSYQTRDVAFF. In DNA form, the CDR3 reads TGTGCCAGCAGTTACCAAACCCGGGATGTGGCTTTCTTT.

This clone was counted a few times. The V gene is TRBV14, the J gene TRBJ2-7, with a possible D match to TRBD2 (6 bases). Between the trimmed V and J ends, which lost 2 bases and 1 base, there was a span of 12 bases. Germline CDR1 reads SGHDN; CDR2 reads FVKESK. The CDR3 loop spans 15 amino acids. The CDR3 loop is CASSQLAGQSYEQYF. The CDR3 nucleotides read TGTGCCAGCAGCCAACTGGCGGGGCAATCCTACGAGCAGTACTTC.

The chain links TRBV7-6 to TRBJ1-1; TRBD1 matches at 10 bases. J gave up 5 bases and V 5 bases, and 8 bases lay outside the gene matches. The CDR3 is 15 amino acids. Germline CDR1 and CDR2: SGHVS and FNYEAQ. The CDR3 nucleotides read TGTGCCAGCAGCGACCCGGGACAGGGGCAGACTGAAGCTTTCTTT. It yields the protein CASSDPGQGQTEAFF.

Comment on this clone: A read error is possible here, since a much larger clone lies one base away. V gene TRBV5-6 combines with J gene TRBJ1-1; no clear D. This CDR3 has 14 amino acids. The V gene's germline CDR1 is SGHDT and CDR2 YYEEEE. Trimming removed 2 bases from V and 1 base from J, with 9 bases in between. DNA of the CDR3: TGTGCCAGCAGCTTCACGGGCGGGAACACTGAAGCTTTCTTT. It codes for CASSFTGGNTEAFF.

This clone has only a few counts. This chain connects TRBV10-1 to TRBJ1-1, with D tentatively TRBD1 (5 bases). V lost 5 bases to trimming and J lost 4 bases, with 11 bases between them. The CDR3 has 13 amino acids. Germline assignment: CDR1 WNHNN and CDR2 SYGVQD (reference sequence). The CDR3 coding sequence is TGCGCCAGCAGTAAATCGGGGGGCACTGAAGCTTTCTTT. It translates to CASSKSGGTEAFF.

This clone was counted only a few times. This chain connects TRBV10-3 to TRBJ1-1; D gene uncertain. The CDR3 totals 13 residues. The V gene's germline CDR1 is ENHRY and CDR2 SYGVKD. V lost 4 bases and J lost 5, with 11 bases in between. The CDR3 bases are TGTGCCATCAGTGGTCTGGGTCAGACTGAAGCTTTCTTT. Translated, it gives CAISGLGQTEAFF.

The chain carries TRBV10-3 and TRBJ2-2; D possibly corresponds to TRBD2 (6 bases). Trimming removed 11 bases at V and 6 bases at J, with 16 bases between. CDR3 size: 13 residues. Germline lookup yields CDR1 ENHRY and CDR2 SYGVKD. The CDR3 spells CAAKRLASGELFF. CDR3 nucleotides: TGTGCCGCCAAAAGGCTAGCGTCCGGGGAGCTGTTTTTT.

This clone was found a few times. This chain's CDR3 is CASSLVWGLGGNEQFF. The CDR3 DNA sequence: TGTGCCAGCAGTTTGGTGTGGGGACTAGGGGGAAATGAGCAGTTCTTC. The chain has TRBV11-2 and TRBJ2-1, with 8 bases matching TRBD2. With 6 bases clipped from V and 7 bases from J, the junction kept 14 bases outside the gene matches. This CDR3 is 16 amino acids long. The germline V gene has CDR1 SGHAT and CDR2 FQNNGV. The variable domain in full, completed from reference TRBV11-2 and TRBJ2-1, reads EAGVAQSPRYKIIEKRQSVAFWCNPISGHATLYWYQQILGQGPKLLIQFQNNGVVDDSQLPKDRFSAERLKGVDSTLKIQPAKLEDSAVYLCASSLVWGLGGNEQFFGPGTRLTVL.

Only a few counts were recorded for this clone. The rearrangement links TRBV4-1 to TRBJ2-7; D not resolved. This CDR3 is built from 12 residues. Trimming cost V 4 bases and J 3 bases, with 7 bases left between them. From germline, CDR1 is MGHRA and CDR2 YSYEKL. The CDR3 DNA reads TGCGCCAGCAGCCGAGACGGCTACGAGCAGTACTTC. It yields the protein CASSRDGYEQYF.

This clone was seen more than once but under ten times. V usage is TRBV5-4 and J usage is TRBJ2-5; the match to TRBD2 covers 8 bases. The J segment lost 4 bases and the V segment lost 0 bases, leaving 8 bases of the junction unmatched. Germline V gives CDR1 SGHNT, CDR2 YYREEE (reference sequence). The CDR3 consists of 16 residues. This chain's CDR3 is CASSLAVSGGGETQYF. Here the CDR3 DNA reads TGTGCCAGCAGCTTGGCCGTCAGCGGGGGTGGAGAGACCCAGTACTTC.

The rearrangement uses TRBV7-2 and TRBJ2-3, with 8 positions matching TRBD2. The V segment lost 5 bases and the J segment 0 bases; nucleotides outside the gene matches: 7. This CDR3 is built from 16 residues. Germline V gene sequence: CDR1 SGHTA, CDR2 FQGNSA. The CDR3 DNA follows: TGTGCCAGCAGCCCGGGCGGGGGGCCTAGCACAGATACGCAGTATTTT. Protein sequence: CASSPGGGPSTDTQYF.